The 11 T cell receptor beta chains below were found in one sample sequenced in a study of blood T cell repertoires in COVID-19. Only in-frame clones appear in the TCRdb table, and some are missing; sequencing was by immunoSEQ multiplex PCR. Among roughly 76,000 clones listed, about 83% were seen once. Sequencing was performed on peripheral blood. The receptors come from a man younger than 40 with acute or convalescent COVID-19.

The chain uses TRBV7-9 and TRBJ2-1, with D tentatively TRBD2 (6 bases). CDR1 is SEHNR, CDR2 FQNEAQ, per germline (reference sequence). This CDR3 comprises 13 residues. V was cut by 8 bases and J by 10 bases, with 18 bases left in between. The CDR3 protein is CASQRGGSNEQFF. CDR3 nucleotides: TGTGCCAGCCAAAGAGGAGGGAGCAACGAGCAGTTCTTC.

Concerning this clone itself: Other DNA sequences in this specimen translate into the identical CDR3. The J gene is TRBJ2-1, the V gene TRBV6-5; 7 bases match TRBD1. V lost 2 bases, J lost 1 base, and 2 bases stayed unmatched. The length of the CDR3 is 15 residues. The germline gives CDR1 MNHEY, CDR2 SVGAGI. The CDR3 nucleotides read TGTGCCAGCAGTTACGGCAGGGGGTCCTACAATGAGCAGTTCTTC. Residues: CASSYGRGSYNEQFF.

The genes are TRBV27 and TRBJ2-2, with D perhaps TRBD2 (6 bases). V lost 2 bases and J lost 1, with 11 bases in between. Germline V lookup: CDR1 MNHEY, CDR2 SMNVEV (reference sequence). The CDR3 covers 16 residues. The CDR3 reads CASSLAGTLNTGELFF. In DNA, the CDR3 is TGTGCCAGCAGTTTAGCGGGAACCTTGAACACCGGGGAGCTGTTTTTT.

The chain recombines TRBV19 with TRBJ2-3; D is perhaps TRBD2 (6 bases). V was clipped by 2 bases and J by 2 bases, with 17 bases between them. In germline, CDR1 is LNHDA, CDR2 SQIVND (reference sequence). The CDR3 has 17 amino acids. In DNA, the CDR3 is TGTGCCAGTAGTATAAAATTAGCGGCGGCACACACAGATACGCAGTATTTT. Amino acid sequence: CASSIKLAAAHTDTQYF.

This rearrangement joins TRBV7-2 to TRBJ1-1; 9 bases map to TRBD1. Germline V gene sequence: CDR1 SGHTA, CDR2 FQGNSA. Unmatched junction bases numbered 8, after V lost 5 bases and J lost 10 bases. This CDR3 contains 13 residues. CDR3 in amino acids: CASSHPGQGGAFF. The CDR3 DNA sequence: TGTGCCAGCAGCCATCCGGGACAGGGTGGAGCTTTCTTT.

J is TRBJ1-4 and V is TRBV7-2, with 8 bases fitting TRBD1. The CDR3 covers 16 residues. V shed 4 bases and J 7 bases; nucleotides not matched to a gene: 11. Looked up from germline, CDR1 is SGHTA and CDR2 is FQGNSA. The CDR3 sequence is CASSSSGGVFGEKLFF. The CDR3 DNA sequence: TGTGCCAGCAGCTCCTCAGGGGGCGTGTTCGGTGAAAAACTGTTTTTT.

The chain links TRBV5-1 to TRBJ2-6; a possible D gene is TRBD2 (5 bases). The CDR3 has 18 amino acids. Germline values: CDR1 SGHRS, CDR2 YFSETQ. The V and J ends lost 1 base and 1 base respectively, with 15 bases between them. This chain's CDR3 is CASSLWGARTSGANVLTF. CDR3 coding DNA: TGCGCCAGCAGCTTGTGGGGAGCCCGCACTTCTGGGGCCAACGTCCTGACTTTC. The variable domain in full, completed from reference TRBV5-1 and TRBJ2-6, reads KAGVTQTPRYLIKTRGQQVTLSCSPISGHRSVSWYQQTPGQGLQFLFEYFSETQRNKGNFPGRFSGRQFSNSRSEMNVSTLELGDSALYLCASSLWGARTSGANVLTFGAGSRLTVL.

V usage is TRBV9 and J usage is TRBJ2-1, with 8 nucleotides matching TRBD2. The junction had 8 bases not matched to a gene; V was cut back by 7 bases and J by 5 bases. The CDR3 has 14 amino acids. CDR1 and CDR2 from the germline V gene are SGDLS and YYNGEE. CDR3 region: CASGTAGGHNEQFF. In DNA form, the CDR3 reads TGTGCCAGCGGGACTGCGGGGGGCCACAATGAGCAGTTCTTC.

This chain connects TRBV7-9 to TRBJ2-1, with 9 nucleotides matching TRBD1. Unmatched junction bases numbered 16, after V lost 4 bases and J lost 9 bases. The CDR3 extends over 17 amino acids. Germline V gene data show CDR1 as SEHNR and CDR2 as FQNEAQ (reference sequence). The CDR3 nucleotides are TGTGCCAGCAGCTCACTAGGGGGGGACAGGGAGAATACTGAGCAGTTCTTC. Its protein product is CASSSLGGDRENTEQFF.

This clone has a handful of counts. The chain has TRBV3-1 (or the pseudogene TRBV3-2) and TRBJ2-1; 7 bases align to TRBD2. With V trimmed by 7 bases and J by 9 bases, 6 bases remained unmatched. CDR1 is LGHDT and CDR2 is YNNKEL in the germline V gene (reference sequence). The CDR3 sequence is 12 residues long. This CDR3 reads CASNLWGGEQFF. The CDR3 bases are TGTGCCAGCAACCTGTGGGGGGGTGAGCAGTTCTTC.

The chain uses TRBV9 and TRBJ1-2, with a possible D match to TRBD1 (6 bases). This CDR3 spans 13 amino acids. The germline CDR1 and CDR2 sequences are SGDLS and YYNGEE. Deletions cut 0 bases from V and 3 bases from J, with 6 bases between. The CDR3 nucleotides are TGTGCCAGCAGCGTAGACAGGGACTATGGCTACACCTTC. It translates to CASSVDRDYGYTF.